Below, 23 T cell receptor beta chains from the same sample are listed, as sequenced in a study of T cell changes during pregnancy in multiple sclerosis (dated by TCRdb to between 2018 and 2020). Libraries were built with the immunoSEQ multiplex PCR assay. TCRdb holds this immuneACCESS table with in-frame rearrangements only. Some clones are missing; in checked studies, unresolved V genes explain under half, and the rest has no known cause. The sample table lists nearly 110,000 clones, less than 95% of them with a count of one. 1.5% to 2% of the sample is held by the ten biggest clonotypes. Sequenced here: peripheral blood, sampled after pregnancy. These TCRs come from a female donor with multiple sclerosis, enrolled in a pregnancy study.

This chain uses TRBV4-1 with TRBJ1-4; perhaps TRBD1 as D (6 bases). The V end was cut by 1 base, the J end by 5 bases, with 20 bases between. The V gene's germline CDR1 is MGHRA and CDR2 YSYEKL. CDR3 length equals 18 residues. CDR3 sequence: CASSQVATFRGGNEKLFF. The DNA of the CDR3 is TGCGCCAGCAGCCAAGTGGCGACCTTCAGAGGGGGAAATGAAAAACTGTTTTTT.

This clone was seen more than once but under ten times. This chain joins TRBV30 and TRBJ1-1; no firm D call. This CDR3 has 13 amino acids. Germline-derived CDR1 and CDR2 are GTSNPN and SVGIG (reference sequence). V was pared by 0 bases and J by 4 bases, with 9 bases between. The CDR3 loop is CAWSVQGSTEAFF. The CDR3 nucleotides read TGTGCCTGGAGTGTACAAGGGAGCACTGAAGCTTTCTTT.

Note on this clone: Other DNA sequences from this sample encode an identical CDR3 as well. The chain's CDR3 is CASSLAGTTDTQYF. The DNA for the CDR3 is TGCGCCAGCAGCTTAGCCGGTACGACAGATACGCAGTATTTT. V is TRBV5-1 and J is TRBJ2-3; D is undetermined. The germline V and J ends were trimmed by 2 bases and 3 bases, with 10 bases remaining between them. Germline loops: CDR1 SGHRS, CDR2 YFSETQ. The CDR3 runs to 14 residues. Full variable domain (remainder filled in from reference TRBV5-1 and TRBJ2-3): KAGVTQTPRYLIKTRGQQVTLSCSPISGHRSVSWYQQTPGQGLQFLFEYFSETQRNKGNFPGRFSGRQFSNSRSEMNVSTLELGDSALYLCASSLAGTTDTQYFGPGTRLTVL.

DNA for the CDR3: TGCAGCGTTGTAGTTAGCGTTGAAGCTTTCTTT. Its translation is CSVVVSVEAFF. V gene TRBV29-1 combines with J gene TRBJ1-1, with D unresolved. Trimming left V 4 bases short and J 7 bases short, with 10 bases between. CDR3 length equals 11 residues. Germline V gene lookup returns CDR1 SQVTM and CDR2 ANQGSEA.

Written as DNA, the CDR3 is TGTGCCAGCAGTTCTAGGACTAGCGGGGGGGCTAGCTCCTACAATGAGCAGTTCTTC. Encoded protein: CASSSRTSGGASSYNEQFF. V usage is TRBV5-4 and J usage is TRBJ2-1; the match to TRBD2 covers 15 bases. V trimming: 5 bases; J trimming: 0 bases; junction bases outside the gene matches: 9. Germline assignment: CDR1 SGHNT and CDR2 YYREEE (reference sequence). The CDR3 runs 19 residues.

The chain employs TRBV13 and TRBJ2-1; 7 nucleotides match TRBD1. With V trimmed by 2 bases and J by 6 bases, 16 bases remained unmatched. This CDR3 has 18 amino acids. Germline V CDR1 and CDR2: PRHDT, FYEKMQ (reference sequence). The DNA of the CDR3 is TGTGCCAGCAGCTTAAGCCCCCCCCGACAGGGACACTCCAATGAGCAGTTCTTC. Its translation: CASSLSPPRQGHSNEQFF.

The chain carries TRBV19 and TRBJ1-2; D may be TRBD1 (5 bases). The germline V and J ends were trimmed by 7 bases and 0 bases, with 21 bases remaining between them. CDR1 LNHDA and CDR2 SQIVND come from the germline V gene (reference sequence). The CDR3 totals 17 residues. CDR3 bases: TGTGCCAGTACCCAAATTAGACAGCACCTTGCTAACTATGGCTACACCTTC. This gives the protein CASTQIRQHLANYGYTF.

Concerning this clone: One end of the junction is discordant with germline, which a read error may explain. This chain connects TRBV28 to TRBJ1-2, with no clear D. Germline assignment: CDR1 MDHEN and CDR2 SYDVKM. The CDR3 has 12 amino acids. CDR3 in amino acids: CASSSSRVEVAF. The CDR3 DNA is TGTGCCAGCAGCAGCTCGAGGGTCGAAGTGGCCTTC.

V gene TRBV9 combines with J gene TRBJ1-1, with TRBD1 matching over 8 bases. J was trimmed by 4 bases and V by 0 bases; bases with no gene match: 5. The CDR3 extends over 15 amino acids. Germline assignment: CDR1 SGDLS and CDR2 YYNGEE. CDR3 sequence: CASSVVGQGGTEAFF. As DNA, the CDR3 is TGTGCCAGCAGCGTAGTTGGACAGGGAGGCACTGAAGCTTTCTTT.

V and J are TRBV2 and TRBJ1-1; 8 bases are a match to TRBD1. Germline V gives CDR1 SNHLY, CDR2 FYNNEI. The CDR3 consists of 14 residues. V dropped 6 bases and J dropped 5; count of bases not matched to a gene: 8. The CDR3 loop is CASRADRGRTEAFF. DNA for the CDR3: TGTGCCAGCAGAGCAGACAGGGGTAGGACTGAAGCTTTCTTT.

The CDR3 spells CASRSRGSYEQYF. The CDR3 nucleotides are TGTGCCAGCAGGAGTCGGGGTTCCTACGAGCAGTACTTC. V is TRBV28 and J is TRBJ2-7; perhaps TRBD2 as D (5 bases). The CDR3 has 13 residues. Germline V gene data show CDR1 as MDHEN and CDR2 as SYDVKM. V dropped 6 bases and J dropped 1 base, with 10 bases sitting between them.

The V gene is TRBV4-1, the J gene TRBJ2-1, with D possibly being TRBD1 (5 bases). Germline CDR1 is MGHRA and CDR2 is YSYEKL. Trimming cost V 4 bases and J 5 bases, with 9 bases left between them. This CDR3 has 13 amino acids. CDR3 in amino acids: CASSLPTDNEQFF. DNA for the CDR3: TGCGCCAGCAGCCTCCCGACAGACAATGAGCAGTTCTTC.

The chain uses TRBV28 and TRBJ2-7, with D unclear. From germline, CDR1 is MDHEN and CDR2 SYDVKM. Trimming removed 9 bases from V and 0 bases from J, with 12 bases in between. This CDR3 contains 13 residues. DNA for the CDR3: TGTGCCAGTTCAGCGCAGAGCTCCTACGAGCAGTACTTC. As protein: CASSAQSSYEQYF.

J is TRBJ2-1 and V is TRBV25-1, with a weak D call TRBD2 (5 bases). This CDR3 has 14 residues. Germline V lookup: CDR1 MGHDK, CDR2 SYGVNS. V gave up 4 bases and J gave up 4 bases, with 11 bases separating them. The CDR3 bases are TGTGCCAGCAGTGCCCCCGGGGATTACAATGAGCAGTTCTTC. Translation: CASSAPGDYNEQFF.

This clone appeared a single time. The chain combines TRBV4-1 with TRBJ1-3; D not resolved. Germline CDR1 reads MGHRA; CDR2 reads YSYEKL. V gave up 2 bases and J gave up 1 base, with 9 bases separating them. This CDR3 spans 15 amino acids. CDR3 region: CASSQMGLSGNTIYF. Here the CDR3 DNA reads TGCGCCAGCAGCCAAATGGGCCTATCTGGAAACACCATATATTTT.

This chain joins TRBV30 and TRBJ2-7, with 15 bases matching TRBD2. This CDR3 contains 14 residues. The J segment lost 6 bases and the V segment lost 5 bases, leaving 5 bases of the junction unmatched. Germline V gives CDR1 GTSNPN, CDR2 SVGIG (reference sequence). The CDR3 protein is CAWEPGLAGGEQYF. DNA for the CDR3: TGTGCCTGGGAGCCGGGACTAGCGGGAGGCGAGCAGTACTTC. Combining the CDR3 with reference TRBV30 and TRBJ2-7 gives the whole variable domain SQTIHQWPATLVQPVGSPLSLECTVEGTSNPNLYWYRQAAGRGLQLLFYSVGIGQISSEVPQNLSASRPQDRQFILSSKKLLLSDSGFYLCAWEPGLAGGEQYFGPGTRLTVT.

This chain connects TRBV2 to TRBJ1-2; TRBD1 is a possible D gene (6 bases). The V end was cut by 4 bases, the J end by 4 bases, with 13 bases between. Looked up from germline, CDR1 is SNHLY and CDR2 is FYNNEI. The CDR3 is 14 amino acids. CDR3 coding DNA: TGTGCCAGCAGTGTAGACAGGACAGTCTATGGCTACACCTTC. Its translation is CASSVDRTVYGYTF. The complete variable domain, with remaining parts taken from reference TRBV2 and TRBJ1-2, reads EPEVTQTPSHQVTQMGQEVILRCVPISNHLYFYWYRQILGQKVEFLVSFYNNEISEKSEIFDDQFSVERPDGSNFTLKIRSTKLEDSAMYFCASSVDRTVYGYTFGSGTRLTVV.

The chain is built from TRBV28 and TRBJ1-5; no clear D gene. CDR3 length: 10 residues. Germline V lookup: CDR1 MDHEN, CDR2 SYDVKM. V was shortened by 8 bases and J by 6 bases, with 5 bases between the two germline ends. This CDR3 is CASGFQPQHF. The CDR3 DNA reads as TGTGCCAGCGGCTTTCAGCCCCAGCATTTT.

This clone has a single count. CDR3 residues: CATSRGRRTSAFGEQYF. CDR3 nucleotides: TGTGCCACCAGCAGAGGTCGGCGGACTAGCGCTTTTGGCGAGCAGTACTTC. The chain uses TRBV15 and TRBJ2-7, with TRBD2 matching 9 bases. The CDR3 totals 17 residues. Unmatched junction bases numbered 13, after V lost 1 base and J lost 6 bases. The germline gives CDR1 LNHNV, CDR2 YYDKDF (reference sequence). Full variable domain (rest looked up from reference TRBV15 and TRBJ2-7): DAMVIQNPRYQVTQFGKPVTLSCSQTLNHNVMYWYQQKSSQAPKLLFHYYDKDFNNEADTPDNFQSRRPNTSFCFLDIRSPGLGDTAMYLCATSRGRRTSAFGEQYFGPGTRLTVT.

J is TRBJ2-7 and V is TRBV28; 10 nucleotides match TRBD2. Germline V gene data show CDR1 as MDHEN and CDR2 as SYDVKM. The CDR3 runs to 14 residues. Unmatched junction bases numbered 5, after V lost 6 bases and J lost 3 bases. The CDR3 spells CASRPGLAFYEQYF. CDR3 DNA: TGTGCCAGCAGGCCGGGACTAGCGTTCTACGAGCAGTACTTC.

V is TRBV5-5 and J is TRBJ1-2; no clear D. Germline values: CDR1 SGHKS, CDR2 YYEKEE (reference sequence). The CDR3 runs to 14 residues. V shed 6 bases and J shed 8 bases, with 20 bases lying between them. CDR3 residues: CASNHGSPGYGYTF. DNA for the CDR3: TGTGCCAGCAACCATGGTTCGCCCGGGTACGGCTACACCTTC.

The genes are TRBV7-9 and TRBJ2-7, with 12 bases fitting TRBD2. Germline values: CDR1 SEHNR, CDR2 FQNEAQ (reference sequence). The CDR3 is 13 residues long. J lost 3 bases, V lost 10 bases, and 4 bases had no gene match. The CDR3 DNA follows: TGTGCCACCGGACTAGCGGGGCGCTACGAGCAGTACTTC. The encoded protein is CATGLAGRYEQYF.

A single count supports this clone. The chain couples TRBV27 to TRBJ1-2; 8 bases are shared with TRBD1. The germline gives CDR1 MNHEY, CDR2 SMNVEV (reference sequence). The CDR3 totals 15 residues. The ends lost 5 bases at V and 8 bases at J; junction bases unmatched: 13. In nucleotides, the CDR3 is TGTGCCAGCAGTCCGAACCTTCAGGGGGCGGGCGGCTACACCTTC. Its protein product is CASSPNLQGAGGYTF.